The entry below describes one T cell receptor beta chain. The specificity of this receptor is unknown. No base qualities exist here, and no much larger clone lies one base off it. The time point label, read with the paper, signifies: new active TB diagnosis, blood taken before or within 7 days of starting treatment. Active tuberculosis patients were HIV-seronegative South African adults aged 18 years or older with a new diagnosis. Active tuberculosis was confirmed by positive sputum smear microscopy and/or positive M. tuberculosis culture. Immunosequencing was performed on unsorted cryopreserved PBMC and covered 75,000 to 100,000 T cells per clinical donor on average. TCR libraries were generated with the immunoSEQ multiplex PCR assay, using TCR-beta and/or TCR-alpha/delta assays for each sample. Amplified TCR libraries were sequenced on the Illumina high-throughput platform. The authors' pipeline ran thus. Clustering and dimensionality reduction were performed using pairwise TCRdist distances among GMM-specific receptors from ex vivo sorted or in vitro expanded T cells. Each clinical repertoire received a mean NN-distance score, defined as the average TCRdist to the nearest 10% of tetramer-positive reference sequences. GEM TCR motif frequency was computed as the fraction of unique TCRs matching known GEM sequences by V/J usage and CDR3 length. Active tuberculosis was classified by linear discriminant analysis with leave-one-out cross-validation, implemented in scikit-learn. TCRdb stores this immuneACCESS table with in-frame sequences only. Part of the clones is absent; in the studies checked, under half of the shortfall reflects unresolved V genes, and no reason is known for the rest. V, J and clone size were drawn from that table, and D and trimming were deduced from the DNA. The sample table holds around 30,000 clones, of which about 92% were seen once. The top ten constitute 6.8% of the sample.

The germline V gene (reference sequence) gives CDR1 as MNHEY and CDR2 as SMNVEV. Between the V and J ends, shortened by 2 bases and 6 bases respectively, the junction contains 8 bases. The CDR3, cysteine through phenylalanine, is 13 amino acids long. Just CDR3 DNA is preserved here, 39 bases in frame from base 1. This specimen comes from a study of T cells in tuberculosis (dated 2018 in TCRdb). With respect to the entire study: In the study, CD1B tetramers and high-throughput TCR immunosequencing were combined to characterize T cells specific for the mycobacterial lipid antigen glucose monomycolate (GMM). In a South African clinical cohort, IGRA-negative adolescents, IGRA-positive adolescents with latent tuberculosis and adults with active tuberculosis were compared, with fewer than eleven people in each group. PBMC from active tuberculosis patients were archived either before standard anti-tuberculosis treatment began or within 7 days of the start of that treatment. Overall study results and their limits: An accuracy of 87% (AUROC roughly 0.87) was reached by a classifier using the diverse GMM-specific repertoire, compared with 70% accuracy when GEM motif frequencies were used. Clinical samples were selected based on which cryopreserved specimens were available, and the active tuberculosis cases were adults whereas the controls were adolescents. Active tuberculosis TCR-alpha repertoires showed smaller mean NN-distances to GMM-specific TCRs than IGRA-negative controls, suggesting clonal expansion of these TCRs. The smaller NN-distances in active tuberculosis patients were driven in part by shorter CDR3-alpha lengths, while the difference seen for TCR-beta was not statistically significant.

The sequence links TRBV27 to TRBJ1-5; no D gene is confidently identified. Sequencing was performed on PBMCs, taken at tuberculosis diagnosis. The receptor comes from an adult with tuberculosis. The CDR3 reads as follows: CASSLTGFQPQHF. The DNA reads TGTGCCAGCAGTTTAACGGGGTTTCAGCCCCAGCATTTT.